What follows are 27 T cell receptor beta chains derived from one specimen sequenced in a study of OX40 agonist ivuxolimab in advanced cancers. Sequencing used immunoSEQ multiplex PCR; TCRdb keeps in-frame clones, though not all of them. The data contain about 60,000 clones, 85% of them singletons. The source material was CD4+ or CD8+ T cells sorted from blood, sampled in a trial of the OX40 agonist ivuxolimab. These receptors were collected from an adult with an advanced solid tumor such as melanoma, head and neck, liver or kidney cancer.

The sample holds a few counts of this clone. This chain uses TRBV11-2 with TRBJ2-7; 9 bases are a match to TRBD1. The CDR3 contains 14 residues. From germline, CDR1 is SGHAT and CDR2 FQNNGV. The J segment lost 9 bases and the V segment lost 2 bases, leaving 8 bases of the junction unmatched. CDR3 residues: CASSLQGQGNGQYF. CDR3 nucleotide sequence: TGTGCCAGCAGCTTACAAGGACAGGGGAACGGGCAGTACTTC. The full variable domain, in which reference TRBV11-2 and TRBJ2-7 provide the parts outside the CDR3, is EAGVAQSPRYKIIEKRQSVAFWCNPISGHATLYWYQQILGQGPKLLIQFQNNGVVDDSQLPKDRFSAERLKGVDSTLKIQPAKLEDSAVYLCASSLQGQGNGQYFGPGTRLTVT.

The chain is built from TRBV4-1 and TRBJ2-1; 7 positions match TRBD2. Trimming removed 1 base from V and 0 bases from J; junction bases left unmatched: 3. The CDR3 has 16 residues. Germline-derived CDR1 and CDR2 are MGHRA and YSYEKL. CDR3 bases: TGCGCCAGCAGCCAAGGGGGGGGGAGCTCCTACAATGAGCAGTTCTTC. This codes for CASSQGGGSSYNEQFF.

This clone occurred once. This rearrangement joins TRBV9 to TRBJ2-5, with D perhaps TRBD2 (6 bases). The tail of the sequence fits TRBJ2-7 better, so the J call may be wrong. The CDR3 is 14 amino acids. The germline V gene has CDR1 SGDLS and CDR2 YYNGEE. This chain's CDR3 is CASSVGAGAYEQYF. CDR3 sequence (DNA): TGTGCCAGCAGCGTCGGAGCGGGCGCCTACGAGCAGTACTTC.

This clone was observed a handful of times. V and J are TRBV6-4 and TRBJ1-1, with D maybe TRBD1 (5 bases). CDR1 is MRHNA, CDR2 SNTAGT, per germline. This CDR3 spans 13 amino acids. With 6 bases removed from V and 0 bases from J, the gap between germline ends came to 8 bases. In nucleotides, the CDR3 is TGTGCCAGCAGACTCAGGGTGAACACTGAAGCTTTCTTT. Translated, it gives CASRLRVNTEAFF.

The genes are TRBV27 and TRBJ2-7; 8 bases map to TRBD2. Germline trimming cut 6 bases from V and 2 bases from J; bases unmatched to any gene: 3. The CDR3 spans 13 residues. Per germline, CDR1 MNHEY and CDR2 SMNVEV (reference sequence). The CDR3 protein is CASSRTSTYEQYF. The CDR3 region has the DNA TGTGCCAGCAGCAGGACTAGCACCTACGAGCAGTACTTC.

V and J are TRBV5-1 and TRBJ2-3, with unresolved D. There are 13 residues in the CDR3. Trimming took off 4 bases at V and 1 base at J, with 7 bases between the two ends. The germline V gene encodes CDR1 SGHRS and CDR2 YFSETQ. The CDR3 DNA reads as TGCGCCAGCAGCAGACAAGGCACAGATACGCAGTATTTT. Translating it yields CASSRQGTDTQYF.

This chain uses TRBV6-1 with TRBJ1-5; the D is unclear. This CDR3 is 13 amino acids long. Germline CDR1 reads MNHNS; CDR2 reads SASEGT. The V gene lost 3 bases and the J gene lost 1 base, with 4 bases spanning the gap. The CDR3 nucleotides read TGTGCCAGCAGTGATTACAGCAATCAGCCCCAGCATTTT. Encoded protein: CASSDYSNQPQHF.

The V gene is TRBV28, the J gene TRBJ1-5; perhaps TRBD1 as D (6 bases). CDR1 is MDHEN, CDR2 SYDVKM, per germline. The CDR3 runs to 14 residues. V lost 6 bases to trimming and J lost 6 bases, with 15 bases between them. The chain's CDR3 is CASSPGGGIQPQHF. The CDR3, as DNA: TGTGCCAGCAGCCCCGGAGGGGGGATTCAGCCCCAGCATTTT.

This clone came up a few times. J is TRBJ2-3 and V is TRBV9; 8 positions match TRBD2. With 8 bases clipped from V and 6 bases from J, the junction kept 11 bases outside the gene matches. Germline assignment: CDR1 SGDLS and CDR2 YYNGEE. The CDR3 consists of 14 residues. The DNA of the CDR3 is TGTGCCAGTGGGCGGGGGGAGCTCGATGATACGCAGTATTTT. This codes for CASGRGELDDTQYF.

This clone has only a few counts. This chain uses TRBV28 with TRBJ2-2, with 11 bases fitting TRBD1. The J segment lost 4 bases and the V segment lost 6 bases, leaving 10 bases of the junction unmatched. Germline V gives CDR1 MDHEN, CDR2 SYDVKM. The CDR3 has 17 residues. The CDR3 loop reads CASRKTRTGGITGELFF. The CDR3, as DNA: TGTGCCAGCAGAAAAACCCGGACAGGGGGCATCACCGGGGAGCTGTTTTTT.

The DNA for the CDR3 is TGTGCCAGCAGTTCCTGGCAGGCTAGCGGCTACAATGAGCAGTTCTTC. It is translated as CASSSWQASGYNEQFF. The genes are TRBV28 and TRBJ2-1; 7 bases map to TRBD2. Germline loops: CDR1 MDHEN, CDR2 SYDVKM. This CDR3 is built from 16 residues. Unmatched junction bases numbered 9, after V lost 4 bases and J lost 3 bases.

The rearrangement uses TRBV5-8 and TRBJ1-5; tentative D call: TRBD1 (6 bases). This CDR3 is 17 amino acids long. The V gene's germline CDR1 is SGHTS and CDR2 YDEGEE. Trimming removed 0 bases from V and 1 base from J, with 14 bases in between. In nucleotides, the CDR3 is TGTGCCAGCAGCTTGGATAAGGGGGGCAGGAGCAATCAGCCCCAGCATTTT. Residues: CASSLDKGGRSNQPQHF.

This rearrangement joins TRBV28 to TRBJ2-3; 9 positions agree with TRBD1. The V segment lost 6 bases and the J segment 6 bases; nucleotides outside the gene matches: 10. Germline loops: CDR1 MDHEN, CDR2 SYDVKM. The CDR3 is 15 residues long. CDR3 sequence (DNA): TGTGCCAGCAGCGTGGGACAGGGCCTAGGGGATACGCAGTATTTT. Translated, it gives CASSVGQGLGDTQYF. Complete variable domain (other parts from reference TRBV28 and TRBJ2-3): DVKVTQSSRYLVKRTGEKVFLECVQDMDHENMFWYRQDPGLGLRLIYFSYDVKMKEKGDIPEGYSVSREKKERFSLILESASTNQTSMYLCASSVGQGLGDTQYFGPGTRLTVL.

CDR3 in amino acids: CASSQGTGSFNEQFF. The CDR3, as DNA: TGCGCCAGCAGTCAAGGGACAGGGAGCTTCAATGAGCAGTTCTTC. V is TRBV23-1 and J is TRBJ2-1; 9 nucleotides agree with TRBD1. TRBV23-1 counts as an open reading frame of uncertain function. CDR3 length: 15 residues. The V segment lost 2 bases and the J segment 6 bases; nucleotides outside the gene matches: 5.

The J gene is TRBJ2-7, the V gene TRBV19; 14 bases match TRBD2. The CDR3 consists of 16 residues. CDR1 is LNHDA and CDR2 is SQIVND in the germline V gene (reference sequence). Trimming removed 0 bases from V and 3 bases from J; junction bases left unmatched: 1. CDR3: CASSIDGLAGGYEQYF. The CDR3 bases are TGTGCCAGTAGTATAGATGGACTAGCGGGAGGCTACGAGCAGTACTTC.

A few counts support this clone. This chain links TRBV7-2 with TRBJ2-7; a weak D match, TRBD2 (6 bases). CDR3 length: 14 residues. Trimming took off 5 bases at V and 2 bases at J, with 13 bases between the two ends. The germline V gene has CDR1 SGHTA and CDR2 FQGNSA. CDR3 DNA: TGTGCCAGCAGCCCCGGACTACTACCCTACGAGCAGTACTTC. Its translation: CASSPGLLPYEQYF.

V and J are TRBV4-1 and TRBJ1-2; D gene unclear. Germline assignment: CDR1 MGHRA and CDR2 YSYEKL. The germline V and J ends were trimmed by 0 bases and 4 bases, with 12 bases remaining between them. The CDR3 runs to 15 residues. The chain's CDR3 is CASSQDPQVAYGYTF. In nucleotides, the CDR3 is TGCGCCAGCAGCCAAGATCCTCAGGTTGCCTATGGCTACACCTTC.

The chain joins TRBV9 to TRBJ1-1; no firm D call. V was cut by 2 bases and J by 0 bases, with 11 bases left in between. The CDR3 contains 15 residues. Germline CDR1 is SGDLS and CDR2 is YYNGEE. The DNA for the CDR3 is TGTGCCAGCAGCGTCGGGGTGGGGTTGAACACTGAAGCTTTCTTT. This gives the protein CASSVGVGLNTEAFF.

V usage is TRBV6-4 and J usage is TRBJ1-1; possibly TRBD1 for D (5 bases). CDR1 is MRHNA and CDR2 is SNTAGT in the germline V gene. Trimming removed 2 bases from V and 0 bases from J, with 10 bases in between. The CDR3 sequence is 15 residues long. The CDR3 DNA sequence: TGTGCCAGCAGTGACAGGAGGGGCTTGAACACTGAAGCTTTCTTT. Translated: CASSDRRGLNTEAFF.

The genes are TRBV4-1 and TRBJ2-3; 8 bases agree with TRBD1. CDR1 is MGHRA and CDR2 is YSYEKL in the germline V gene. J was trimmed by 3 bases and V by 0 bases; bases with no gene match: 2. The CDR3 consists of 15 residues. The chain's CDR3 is CASSQDRQGTDTQYF. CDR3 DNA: TGCGCCAGCAGCCAAGATAGACAGGGGACAGATACGCAGTATTTT.

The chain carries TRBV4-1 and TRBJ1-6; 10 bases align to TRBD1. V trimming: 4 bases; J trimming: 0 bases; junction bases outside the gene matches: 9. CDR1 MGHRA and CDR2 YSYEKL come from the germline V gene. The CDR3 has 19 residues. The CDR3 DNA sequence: TGCGCCAGCAGCCGGGACAGGGGAGTAGGTAGCTCCTATAATTCACCCCTCCACTTT. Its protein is CASSRDRGVGSSYNSPLHF.

The CDR3 bases are TGTGCCAGTAGTCCTCGACAGGGGGGAAACACTGAAGCTTTCTTT. It yields the protein CASSPRQGGNTEAFF. The rearrangement uses TRBV19 and TRBJ1-1, with TRBD1 matching over 9 bases. Per germline, CDR1 LNHDA and CDR2 SQIVND (reference sequence). The CDR3 has 15 residues. The junction had 6 bases not matched to a gene; V was cut back by 5 bases and J by 2 bases.

CDR3 in DNA: TGTGCCAGCAGTGCCGGGGGGCCAGTAGTTGAGCAGTACTTC. Translation gives CASSAGGPVVEQYF. The chain joins TRBV28 to TRBJ2-7, with D possibly being TRBD2 (7 bases). This CDR3 spans 14 amino acids. V lost 5 bases, J lost 7 bases, and 18 bases lay in between. CDR1 and CDR2 (germline): MDHEN, SYDVKM.

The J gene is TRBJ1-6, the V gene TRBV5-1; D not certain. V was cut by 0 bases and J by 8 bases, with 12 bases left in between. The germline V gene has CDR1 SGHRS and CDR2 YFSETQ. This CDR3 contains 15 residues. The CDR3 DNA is TGCGCCAGCAGCTTGGAGGCAACTCCGCATTCACCCCTCCACTTT. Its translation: CASSLEATPHSPLHF.

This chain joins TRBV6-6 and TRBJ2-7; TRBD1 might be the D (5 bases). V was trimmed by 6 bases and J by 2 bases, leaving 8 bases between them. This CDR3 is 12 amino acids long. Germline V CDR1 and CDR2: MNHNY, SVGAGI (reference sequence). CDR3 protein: CASRDTTYEQYF. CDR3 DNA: TGTGCCAGCAGGGACACTACCTACGAGCAGTACTTC.

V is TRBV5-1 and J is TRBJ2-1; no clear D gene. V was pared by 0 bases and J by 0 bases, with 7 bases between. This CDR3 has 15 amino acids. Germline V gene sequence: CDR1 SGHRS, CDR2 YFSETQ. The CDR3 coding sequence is TGCGCCAGCAGCTTGGGACGGAGCTCCTACAATGAGCAGTTCTTC. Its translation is CASSLGRSSYNEQFF.

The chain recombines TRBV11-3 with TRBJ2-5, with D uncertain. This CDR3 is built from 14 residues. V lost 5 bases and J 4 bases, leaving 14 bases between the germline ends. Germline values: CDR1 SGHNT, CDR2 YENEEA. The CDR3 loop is CASSPSSAGETQYF. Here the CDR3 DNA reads TGTGCCAGCAGCCCTTCATCGGCCGGAGAGACCCAGTACTTC.